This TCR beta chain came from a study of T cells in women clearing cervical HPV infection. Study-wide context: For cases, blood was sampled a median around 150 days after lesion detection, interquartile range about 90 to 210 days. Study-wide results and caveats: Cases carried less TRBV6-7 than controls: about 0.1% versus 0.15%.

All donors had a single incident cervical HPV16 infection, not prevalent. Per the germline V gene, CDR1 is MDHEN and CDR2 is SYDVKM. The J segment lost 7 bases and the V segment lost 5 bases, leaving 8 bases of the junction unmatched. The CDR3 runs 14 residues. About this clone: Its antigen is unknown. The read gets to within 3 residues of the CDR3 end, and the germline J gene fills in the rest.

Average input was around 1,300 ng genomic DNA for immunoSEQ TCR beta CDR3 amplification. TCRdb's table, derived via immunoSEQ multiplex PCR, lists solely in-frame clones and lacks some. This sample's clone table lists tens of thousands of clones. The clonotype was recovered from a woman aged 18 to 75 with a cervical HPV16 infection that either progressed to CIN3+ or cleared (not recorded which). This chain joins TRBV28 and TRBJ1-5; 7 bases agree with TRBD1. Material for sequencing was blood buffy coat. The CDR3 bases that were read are TGTGCCAGCAGTCCCCGGACAGGATGGCAGCCC. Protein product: CASSPRTGWQP. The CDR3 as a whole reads CASSPRTGWQPQHF. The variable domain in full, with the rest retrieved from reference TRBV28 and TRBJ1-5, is DVKVTQSSRYLVKRTGEKVFLECVQDMDHENMFWYRQDPGLGLRLIYFSYDVKMKEKGDIPEGYSVSREKKERFSLILESASTNQTSMYLCASSPRTGWQPQHFGDGTRLSIL.